The source of this T cell receptor (beta chain) is a study of cytomegalovirus exposure and HLA in healthy donors. V was cut by 8 bases and J by 7 bases, with 12 bases left in between. The CDR3 consists of 12 residues. Germline loops: CDR1 SGHTA, CDR2 FQGNSA. As regards this clone: The antigen is not known.

The study, taken as a whole, reports: The authors enumerated under 200 TCR beta chains as linked to cytomegalovirus. Later analysis suggested links between common viral pathogens and several top significant clusters. Looking again later, the authors saw that most CMV-associated TCR beta chains seemed HLA-restricted.

Amplification used 60 Vbeta primers and 13 Jbeta primers. In the authors' methods: An analysis that came later counted some 81 million unique TCR beta chains, around 10 million shared. The table came from immunoSEQ multiplex PCR; TCRdb's copy has only in-frame clones and leaves some out. Clonal size and the V and J genes are those of that table, whereas D and trimming came from the DNA. Here the sample spans 140,000 to 150,000 clones, 77% being singletons. The clonotype was recovered from a male donor in good health and CMV-seronegative. The chain has TRBV7-2 and TRBJ1-5; D is possibly TRBD1 (6 bases). Sequencing was carried out using PBMCs. The CDR3 here is CASAPGGQPQHF. CDR3 nucleotides: TGTGCCAGCGCCCCGGGGGGCCAGCCCCAGCATTTT.